This TCR beta chain appears in the sequencing data of a study of blood T cell repertoires in COVID-19. Per the germline V gene, CDR1 is MNHEY and CDR2 is SVGAGI. Trimming cost V 6 bases and J 4 bases; bases outside gene matches: 6. CDR3 length: 15 residues. Study processing details: For nucleated cells, counts were estimated from reference gene primer amplification. Profiled with immunoSEQ multiplex PCR; TCRdb holds only in-frame clones, not every one. V and J calls plus clone size are reproduced from that table; the DNA served to infer D and trimming. Of 360,000 or so clones detected, about nine tenths appear once; the ten largest clones hold approximately 1.5%.

The rearrangement uses TRBV6-5 and TRBJ1-5; 10 nucleotides line up with TRBD1. The specimen was PBMCs or T cells enriched from blood (not recorded which). The sequence derives from a woman in her twenties or thirties who had recovered from COVID-19. CDR3 nucleotide sequence: TGTGCCAGCAGGACCCGGGACAGGGGTAATCAGCCCCAGCATTTT. Encoded protein: CASRTRDRGNQPQHF.